This TCR beta chain was captured in a study of neurological immune-mediated disorders. The germline gives CDR1 DFQATT, CDR2 SNEGSKA (reference sequence). The trim removed 5 bases at V and 1 base at J, leaving 18 bases unmatched. The CDR3 has 19 amino acids. The starting material, 2 million PBMCs stored at -80 C, gave rise to the unsorted libraries. As for the cDNA, it was generated by 5'RACE with 10-nucleotide random UMIs. One entry per CDR3 protein, called by TCRdb with MiXCR from the 5' RACE reads. Among approximately 40,000 distinct CDR3 sequences listed, over 9% were seen once. Sequenced input: PBMCs. This clonotype was obtained from a woman aged 30 to 39 with HTLV-1-associated myelopathy (HAM/TSP). V usage is TRBV20-1 and J usage is TRBJ2-4; 9 bases fit TRBD1. For the CDR3, the DNA is TGCAGTGCTTGGAAGACCGGGACAGGGAGTATTGGGGCCAAAAACATTCAGTACTTC. As protein: CSAWKTGTGSIGAKNIQYF.